The T cell receptor (beta chain) described here comes from a study of T cell responses to AZD1222 COVID-19 vaccine. Sequencing used immunoSEQ multiplex PCR; TCRdb keeps in-frame clones, though not all of them. The sample lists about 120,000 clones, over 75% seen once, with 7.5% to 8% in the top ten. This CDR3 spans 12 amino acids. Germline CDR1 and CDR2: MNHEY and SVGAGI. V shed 4 bases and J shed 8 bases, with 9 bases lying between them. The chain combines TRBV6-5 with TRBJ2-4; a possible D gene is TRBD2 (5 bases). The material sequenced was peripheral blood, taken on day 0 of AZD1222 vaccination. This TCR was sampled from an adult in good health. CDR3 loop: CASSSSIDIQYF. In nucleotides, the CDR3 is TGTGCCAGCAGTTCTAGCATTGACATTCAGTACTTC.